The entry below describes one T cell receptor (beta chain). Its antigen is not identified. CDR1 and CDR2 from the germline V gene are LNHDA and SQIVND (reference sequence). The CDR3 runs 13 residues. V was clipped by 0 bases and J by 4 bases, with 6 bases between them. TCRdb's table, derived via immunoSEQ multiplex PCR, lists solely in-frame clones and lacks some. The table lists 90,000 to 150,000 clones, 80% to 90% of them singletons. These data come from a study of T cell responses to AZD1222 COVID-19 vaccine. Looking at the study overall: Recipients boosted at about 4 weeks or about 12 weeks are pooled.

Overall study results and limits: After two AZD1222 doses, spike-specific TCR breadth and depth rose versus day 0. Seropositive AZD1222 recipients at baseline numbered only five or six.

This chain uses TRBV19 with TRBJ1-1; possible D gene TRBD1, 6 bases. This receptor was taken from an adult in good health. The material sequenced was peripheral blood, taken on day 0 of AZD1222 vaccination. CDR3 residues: CASSIDRGTEAFF. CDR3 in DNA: TGTGCCAGTAGTATAGACAGGGGCACTGAAGCTTTCTTT.